The entry that follows covers one T cell receptor beta chain sequence. These data come from a study of response to subunit inactivated influenza vaccine. The CDR3 length is 13 residues. Germline V gives CDR1 LNHDA, CDR2 SQIVND (reference sequence). V was cut by 3 bases and J by 5 bases, with 11 bases left in between. TCRdb recomputed calls from the RT-PCR reads with MiXCR, one row per CDR3 protein. The table shows roughly 620,000 distinct CDR3 sequences, with approximately 11% occurring only once. This sample was also put to use in a study of T cells expressing NK-cell markers. This second report adds: A 5'RACE template switching approach incorporating UMIs was used to make TCR beta cDNA. Sequenced donors, eight in total, included seven who were HCMV-seropositive and one who was seronegative.

This sample comprised PBMCs from blood, obtained on the day of vaccination. The clonotype comes from a man over 45 who received an inactivated influenza vaccine. J is TRBJ2-7 and V is TRBV19, with D possibly being TRBD2 (5 bases). Written as DNA, the CDR3 is TGTGCCAGTAGTATTTTTGGAGGTGACGAGCAGTACTTC. As protein: CASSIFGGDEQYF.